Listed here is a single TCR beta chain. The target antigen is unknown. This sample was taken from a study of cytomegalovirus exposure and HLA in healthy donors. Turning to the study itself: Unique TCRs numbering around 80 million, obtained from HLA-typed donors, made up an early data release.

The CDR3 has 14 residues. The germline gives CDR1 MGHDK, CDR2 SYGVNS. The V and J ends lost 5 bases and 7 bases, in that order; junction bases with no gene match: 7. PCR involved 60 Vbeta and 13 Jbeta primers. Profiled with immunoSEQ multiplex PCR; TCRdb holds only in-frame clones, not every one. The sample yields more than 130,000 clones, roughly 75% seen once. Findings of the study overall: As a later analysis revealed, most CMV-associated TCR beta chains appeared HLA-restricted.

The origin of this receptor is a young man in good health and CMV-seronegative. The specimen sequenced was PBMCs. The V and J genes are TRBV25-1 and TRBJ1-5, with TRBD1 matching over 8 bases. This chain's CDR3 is CASSLTGATQPQHF. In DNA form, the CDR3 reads TGTGCCAGCAGTCTGACAGGGGCAACCCAGCCCCAGCATTTT.